The 30 T cell receptor beta chains in this list originate from one sample, sequenced in a study of T cell repertoires in cytomegalovirus infection. TCRdb recomputed calls from the reads with MiXCR, one row per CDR3 protein. The data show 310,000 or so distinct CDR3 sequences, roughly 15% seen once. The sample comprised PBMCs. The receptor set was obtained from a human donor in good health (CMV status not recorded). Some clones in this sample may be carry-over from other donors' samples.

This clonotype was picked up a small number of times. V usage is TRBV28 and J usage is TRBJ1-4; 8 bases are shared with TRBD1. V shed 4 bases, J shed 0 bases, and the junction held 10 bases outside the gene matches. The CDR3 covers 18 residues. The germline CDR1 and CDR2 sequences are MDHEN and SYDVKM. The CDR3 reads CASSSEPGQAATNEKLFF. The CDR3 bases are TGTGCCAGCAGTTCCGAACCGGGACAGGCAGCAACTAATGAAAAACTGTTTTTT.

This clonotype was detected many times. The J gene is TRBJ2-3, the V gene TRBV11-2, with D possibly TRBD2 on 6 matching bases. V gave up 1 base and J gave up 0 bases, with 11 bases separating them. Germline CDR1 is SGHAT and CDR2 is FQNNGV. This CDR3 spans 16 amino acids. CDR3: CASSLGPGASTDTQYF. CDR3 sequence (DNA): TGTGCCAGCAGCTTAGGCCCGGGAGCTAGCACAGATACGCAGTATTTT.

The CDR3 spells CASSQEGLAASSYNEQFF. The DNA of the CDR3 is TGTGCCAGCAGCCAAGAGGGACTAGCGGCCAGCTCCTACAATGAGCAGTTCTTC. The chain employs TRBV3-1 and TRBJ2-1; 11 nucleotides line up with TRBD2. Per the germline V gene, CDR1 is LGHDT and CDR2 is YNNKEL (reference sequence). The V segment lost 0 bases and the J segment 0 bases; nucleotides outside the gene matches: 4. This CDR3 has 18 residues.

This clonotype was counted many times. The chain links TRBV12-5 to TRBJ2-7; D unclear. Germline V gene sequence: CDR1 LGHNT, CDR2 FRNRAP. The CDR3 has 12 amino acids. V shed 5 bases and J shed 3 bases, with 8 bases lying between them. CDR3 protein: CASGTPHYEQYF. CDR3 nucleotides: TGTGCTAGTGGTACCCCCCACTACGAGCAGTACTTC.

This clonotype was seen a few times. The rearrangement joins TRBV12-3 or TRBV12-4 to TRBJ2-7; no clear D gene. The V end lost 4 bases, the J end lost 3 bases, and 4 bases lay between the germline ends. There are 11 residues in the CDR3. This CDR3 is CASSSYYEQYF. The CDR3 DNA sequence: TGTGCCAGCAGTTCGTACTACGAGCAGTACTTC.

In its sample, this clonotype was seen a few times. This sequence joins TRBV5-1 and TRBJ1-1; D gene uncertain. Between the trimmed V and J ends, which lost 0 bases and 1 base, there was a span of 10 bases. The germline CDR1 and CDR2 sequences are SGHRS and YFSETQ. The CDR3 is 15 residues long. The CDR3 DNA sequence: TGCGCCAGCAGCTTGGCCGGGCAGGAGAACACTGAAGCTTTCTTT. Its protein product is CASSLAGQENTEAFF.

This clonotype was seen ten or more times. V gene TRBV6-6 combines with J gene TRBJ2-7; D is ambiguous. Trimming left V 5 bases short and J 2 bases short, with 7 bases between. The CDR3 consists of 12 residues. CDR1 and CDR2 from the germline V gene are MNHNY and SVGAGI (reference sequence). The DNA for the CDR3 is TGTGCCAGCAGTCCGGCCACCTACGAGCAGTACTTC. This translates into CASSPATYEQYF.

This clonotype was counted many times. At one end, the junction sequence differs from germline, possibly due to a read error. This chain's CDR3 is CASSERAQVVEGDRF. Written as DNA, the CDR3 is TGTGCCAGCAGTGAACGGGCCCAAGTGGTCGAGGGGGACCGCTTC. The chain employs TRBV2 and TRBJ1-2; TRBD1 is a possible D gene (6 bases). The CDR3 has 15 residues. The germline CDR1 and CDR2 sequences are SNHLY and FYNNEI.

This clonotype was detected many times. The V call is TRBV7-2, the J call TRBJ2-7; the D gene is possibly TRBD2 (5 bases). Germline loops: CDR1 SGHTA, CDR2 FQGNSA. The V end lost 4 bases, the J end lost 5 bases, and 15 bases lay between the germline ends. The CDR3 consists of 14 residues. The CDR3 loop is CASSSAEGVHEQYF. DNA of the CDR3: TGTGCCAGCAGCTCCGCTGAGGGCGTCCACGAGCAGTACTTC.

The V and J genes are TRBV20-1 and TRBJ2-7; the D is unclear. The germline V and J ends were trimmed by 4 bases and 3 bases, with 7 bases remaining between them. This CDR3 spans 11 amino acids. The V gene's germline CDR1 is DFQATT and CDR2 SNEGSKA (reference sequence). Here the CDR3 reads CSAKLNYEQYF. The CDR3 nucleotides read TGCAGTGCTAAACTGAACTACGAGCAGTACTTC.

Many counts were recorded for this clonotype. V gene TRBV28 combines with J gene TRBJ1-5; the match to TRBD1 covers 8 bases. Trimming removed 5 bases from V and 4 bases from J; junction bases left unmatched: 7. The CDR3 consists of 15 residues. Germline CDR1 reads MDHEN; CDR2 reads SYDVKM. CDR3 DNA sequence: TGTGCCAGCAGTGGACAGGGAAAATTTAATCAGCCCCAGCATTTT. This gives the protein CASSGQGKFNQPQHF.

The chain links TRBV7-6 to TRBJ1-2; 9 bases align to TRBD1. CDR1 and CDR2 (germline): SGHVS, FNYEAQ. The CDR3 is 13 amino acids. Trimming cost V 7 bases and J 7 bases; bases outside gene matches: 7. CDR3 in amino acids: CASNRQGDSGYTF. DNA of the CDR3: TGTGCCAGCAACCGACAGGGGGACTCTGGCTACACCTTC.

This clonotype was counted at least ten times. The chain combines TRBV4-2 with TRBJ1-2; D is uncertain. Germline CDR1 and CDR2: LGHNA and YNFKEQ. The CDR3 length is 12 residues. Trimming stripped 0 bases from V and 8 bases from J, with 7 bases between. CDR3 protein: CASSQDRYGYTF. For the CDR3, the DNA is TGTGCCAGCAGCCAAGATCGGTACGGCTACACCTTC.

This clonotype appeared a few times. This chain uses TRBV27 with TRBJ1-1; tentative D call: TRBD1 (6 bases). V was cut by 2 bases and J by 5 bases, with 18 bases left in between. This CDR3 contains 16 residues. The germline gives CDR1 MNHEY, CDR2 SMNVEV (reference sequence). This chain's CDR3 is CASSLVVGGVGTEAFF. The CDR3 DNA reads TGTGCCAGCAGTTTAGTGGTCGGGGGCGTAGGGACTGAAGCTTTCTTT.

This clonotype has at least ten counts. V gene TRBV5-6 combines with J gene TRBJ2-7, with D possibly TRBD2 on 6 matching bases. The CDR3 runs 15 residues. With 2 bases removed from V and 3 bases from J, the gap between germline ends came to 15 bases. CDR1 and CDR2 (germline): SGHDT, YYEEEE. The CDR3 coding sequence is TGTGCCAGCAGCTTTTCAGCGGGCCTGAGCTACGAGCAGTACTTC. Translating gives CASSFSAGLSYEQYF.

V is TRBV7-9 and J is TRBJ1-6, with 9 bases identical to TRBD1. V was clipped by 5 bases and J by 9 bases; unmatched bases: 8. The CDR3 is made up of 15 amino acids. Germline V gene lookup returns CDR1 SEHNR and CDR2 FQNEAQ (reference sequence). The CDR3 reads CASSDGTGMSSPLHF. DNA for the CDR3: TGTGCCAGCAGCGACGGGACAGGGATGAGTTCACCCCTCCACTTT.

The chain joins TRBV12-3 or TRBV12-4 to TRBJ1-4; D is unclear. Trimming left V 0 bases short and J 8 bases short, with 13 bases between. This CDR3 has 15 amino acids. The CDR3 DNA is TGTGCCAGCAGTTTAGCGCGCAGTTTCGGAGAAAAACTGTTTTTT. This translates into CASSLARSFGEKLFF.

This clonotype was seen repeatedly, ten times or more. The rearrangement joins TRBV12-3 or TRBV12-4 to TRBJ2-7; D unclear. The germline V and J ends were trimmed by 5 bases and 2 bases, with 16 bases remaining between them. The CDR3 is made up of 15 amino acids. The CDR3 DNA is TGTGCCAGCAGTCCCGGTGATGGAAGCGCCTACGAGCAGTACTTC. This translates into CASSPGDGSAYEQYF.

The chain uses TRBV5-8 and TRBJ2-7; 9 nucleotides align to TRBD1. Germline values: CDR1 SGHTS, CDR2 YDEGEE. V dropped 4 bases and J dropped 4; count of bases not matched to a gene: 9. The CDR3 runs to 15 residues. The DNA of the CDR3 is TGTGCCAGCAGCCAGGGACAGGGCAACAAGTACGAGCAGTACTTC. Its protein product is CASSQGQGNKYEQYF.

This clonotype was seen many times. The V and J genes are TRBV7-9 and TRBJ2-5, with D tentatively TRBD2 (6 bases). Trimming took off 8 bases at V and 3 bases at J, with 13 bases between the two ends. The CDR3 sequence is 13 residues long. The germline CDR1 and CDR2 sequences are SEHNR and FQNEAQ (reference sequence). The CDR3 sequence: CASGRGLKETQYF. In nucleotides, the CDR3 is TGTGCCAGCGGTCGGGGACTTAAAGAGACCCAGTACTTC.

This clonotype was detected only a few times. This chain uses TRBV5-5 with TRBJ1-2, with D hard to call. The germline V and J ends were trimmed by 3 bases and 6 bases, with 9 bases remaining between them. The CDR3 covers 12 residues. Germline V gene lookup returns CDR1 SGHKS and CDR2 YYEKEE (reference sequence). The CDR3 DNA reads TGTGCCAGCAGCTGGCAGGAGAATGGCTACACCTTC. Translated, it gives CASSWQENGYTF.

CDR3 nucleotides: TGTGCCAGCAGCGCCCGACTAGCGGGGGGGGCCCACAATGAGCAGTTCTTC. Translating gives CASSARLAGGAHNEQFF. This chain connects TRBV7-9 to TRBJ2-1, with 14 bases fitting TRBD2. The V gene end was trimmed by 5 bases and the J gene end by 5 bases; junction bases not matched to a gene: 8. CDR3 size: 17 residues. Germline V CDR1 and CDR2: SEHNR, FQNEAQ (reference sequence).

The CDR3 sequence is CASSPRGSLGDTQYF. In DNA form, the CDR3 reads TGTGCCAGCAGTCCCCGTGGAAGCCTAGGAGATACGCAGTATTTT. This chain uses TRBV12-3 or TRBV12-4 with TRBJ2-3, with D hard to call. This CDR3 has 15 amino acids. V was shortened by 5 bases and J by 5 bases, with 17 bases between the two germline ends.

The chain is built from TRBV28 and TRBJ2-2; D perhaps matches TRBD2 (6 bases). The CDR3 runs to 14 residues. Germline-derived CDR1 and CDR2 are MDHEN and SYDVKM. V was clipped by 8 bases and J by 4 bases, with 14 bases between them. The DNA of the CDR3 is TGTGCCAGCCTTCGGCAGGGAGGCACCGGGGAGCTGTTTTTT. Translated: CASLRQGGTGELFF.

V usage is TRBV10-3 and J usage is TRBJ2-3; 11 positions agree with TRBD2. Trimming took 5 bases from V and 5 from J; bases not matched to a gene: 6. Germline lookup yields CDR1 ENHRY and CDR2 SYGVKD. The CDR3 runs to 15 residues. CDR3: CAISNTSGGRDTQYF. The CDR3 coding sequence is TGTGCCATCAGTAACACTAGCGGGGGAAGAGATACGCAGTATTTT.

This clonotype was detected only once. The gene calls are TRBV2 and TRBJ1-2; 10 bases align to TRBD1. This CDR3 contains 13 residues. V lost 6 bases and J lost 6; bases outside the gene matches: 4. The germline V gene has CDR1 SNHLY and CDR2 FYNNEI. The CDR3 sequence is CASSQGQGNGYTF. CDR3 nucleotide sequence: TGTGCCAGCAGCCAGGGACAGGGGAATGGCTACACCTTC.

This clonotype showed up just a few times. The chain links TRBV4-1 to TRBJ1-3, with 10 bases lining up with TRBD1. CDR1 is MGHRA and CDR2 is YSYEKL in the germline V gene. The CDR3 length is 17 residues. The trim removed 0 bases at V and 3 bases at J, leaving 5 bases unmatched. CDR3 DNA sequence: TGCGCCAGCAGCCAAGATCGGGGGACAGGGGTTGGAAACACCATATATTTT. Protein product: CASSQDRGTGVGNTIYF.

V usage is TRBV25-1 and J usage is TRBJ1-2; 12 bases align to TRBD1. Germline loops: CDR1 MGHDK, CDR2 SYGVNS. This CDR3 is built from 18 residues. Germline trimming cut 2 bases from V and 0 bases from J; bases unmatched to any gene: 7. This CDR3 is CASSEPGTGGGSNYGYTF. The CDR3 region has the DNA TGTGCCAGCAGTGAACCTGGGACAGGGGGCGGCTCTAACTATGGCTACACCTTC.

This clonotype occurred a few times. The V call is TRBV2, the J call TRBJ2-5; D not resolved. With 3 bases removed from V and 7 bases from J, the gap between germline ends came to 3 bases. The CDR3 is 10 residues long. Germline assignment: CDR1 SNHLY and CDR2 FYNNEI. The CDR3 sequence: CASSDVTQYF. The CDR3 region has the DNA TGTGCCAGCAGTGATGTGACCCAGTACTTC.

This clonotype was seen only a few times. The V gene is TRBV7-9, the J gene TRBJ1-1, with no clear D. The CDR3 runs to 16 residues. V was shortened by 5 bases and J by 0 bases, with 16 bases between the two germline ends. CDR1 SEHNR and CDR2 FQNEAQ come from the germline V gene (reference sequence). This CDR3 is CASSQLRRRVNTEAFF. The CDR3 coding sequence is TGTGCCAGCAGCCAACTACGACGGAGGGTGAACACTGAAGCTTTCTTT.